This TCR beta chain was recovered during a study of shared clonotypes between healthy human individuals. The study, taken as a whole, reports: The study sampled only blood, and tissue repertoires likely differ.

The V gene's germline CDR1 is SQVTM and CDR2 ANQGSEA. The CDR3 loop spans 13 amino acids. V was pared by 7 bases and J by 1 base, with 12 bases between. With regard to this clone: Its antigen is currently unknown.

This table comes from immunoSEQ multiplex PCR, and its TCRdb copy is limited to in-frame clones, with some not included. The sample includes around 480,000 clones, over 75% of them seen just once. Sequenced input: PBMCs. The V and J genes are TRBV29-1 and TRBJ2-3; either TRBD1 or TRBD2 may supply D (5 bases each). The clonotype comes from a woman aged 40 to 50 in good health. Some clones in this sample may be carry-over from other donors' samples. The CDR3 sequence: CSGDLGGTDTQYF. For the CDR3, the DNA is TGCAGCGGGGACCTAGGGGGCACAGATACGCAGTATTTT.